These 26 T cell receptor beta chains were all obtained from the same sample, sequenced in a study of patients and donors after allogeneic stem cell transplantation. In TCRdb, the RT-PCR reads were re-called with MiXCR into one record per CDR3 protein. The sample holds approximately 430,000 distinct CDR3 sequences, roughly 16% seen once. The sequencing sample was made of blood, either unsorted or a sorted T cell fraction (not recorded which). The receptors originated from a human donor who was either an allogeneic HSCT recipient or a stem cell or donor lymphocyte infusion donor (not recorded which). It is not recorded whose cells these are; they may come from a transplant donor.

This clonotype was counted a few times. V usage is TRBV7-8 and J usage is TRBJ2-1, with 14 bases fitting TRBD2. The CDR3 is 17 amino acids. The J segment lost 7 bases and the V segment lost 2 bases, leaving 7 bases of the junction unmatched. In germline, CDR1 is SGHVS, CDR2 FQNEAQ. For the CDR3, the DNA is TGTGCCAGCAGCTTAATGACTAGCGGGAGGGCCCATAATGAGCAGTTCTTC. It is translated as CASSLMTSGRAHNEQFF.

This clonotype was seen only a few times. The chain links TRBV7-8 to TRBJ2-7; 8 bases match TRBD1. CDR1 is SGHVS, CDR2 FQNEAQ, per germline. V lost 5 bases and J lost 3; bases outside the gene matches: 6. This CDR3 is built from 14 residues. The CDR3: CASSPRDRNYEQYF. The CDR3 DNA is TGTGCCAGCAGCCCCCGGGACAGGAACTACGAGCAGTACTTC.

This rearrangement joins TRBV4-2 to TRBJ2-1; D gene ambiguous. This CDR3 has 10 amino acids. Germline V CDR1 and CDR2: LGHNA, YNFKEQ. V lost 7 bases and J lost 7, with 5 bases in between. The DNA for the CDR3 is TGTGCCAGCAAAAGGAATGAGCAGTTCTTC. Residues: CASKRNEQFF.

This clonotype was observed a few times. The CDR3 coding sequence is TGTGCCAGCAGTTTAGCGCCGATCTTACGGGTTAGCGGGAGGGTCTCCTACGAGCAGTACTTC. It specifies CASSLAPILRVSGRVSYEQYF. This chain uses TRBV12-3 or TRBV12-4 with TRBJ2-7; 11 bases are shared with TRBD2. This CDR3 spans 21 amino acids. The ends lost 0 bases at V and 0 bases at J; junction bases unmatched: 16.

This clonotype was counted ten times or more. The genes are TRBV9 and TRBJ2-7; no firm D call. The CDR3 spans 15 residues. With 0 bases removed from V and 6 bases from J, the gap between germline ends came to 16 bases. Germline CDR1 reads SGDLS; CDR2 reads YYNGEE. The CDR3 sequence is CASSVDRMGLAEQYF. The CDR3 DNA is TGTGCCAGCAGCGTAGATAGGATGGGCCTTGCCGAGCAGTACTTC.

The chain recombines TRBV5-1 with TRBJ1-1, with 10 bases fitting TRBD1. The germline gives CDR1 SGHRS, CDR2 YFSETQ. V lost 2 bases to trimming and J lost 0 bases; unmatched junction nucleotides: 7. The length of the CDR3 is 17 residues. DNA for the CDR3: TGCGCCAGCAGCTTCCGGGACAGGGGCCCCATGAACACTGAAGCTTTCTTT. Its translation is CASSFRDRGPMNTEAFF.

This clonotype was observed a few times. This rearrangement joins TRBV28 to TRBJ2-6; no reliable D call. The CDR3 spans 15 residues. The V end was cut by 6 bases, the J end by 4 bases, with 13 bases between. Germline lookup yields CDR1 MDHEN and CDR2 SYDVKM. DNA for the CDR3: TGTGCCAGCAGCCCAGAGGTAGTCGGGGCCAACGTCCTGACTTTC. Protein: CASSPEVVGANVLTF.

This clonotype was seen ten or more times. V is TRBV20-1 and J is TRBJ2-5; 7 nucleotides line up with TRBD2. The CDR3 contains 14 residues. With 2 bases clipped from V and 4 bases from J, the junction kept 7 bases outside the gene matches. The germline gives CDR1 DFQATT, CDR2 SNEGSKA (reference sequence). The CDR3 sequence: CSARKTPGGETQYF. The CDR3 bases are TGCAGTGCTAGAAAGACCCCGGGGGGAGAGACCCAGTACTTC.

CDR3 in amino acids: CASNGAAGNQPQHF. CDR3 DNA sequence: TGTGCCAGCAACGGGGCGGCGGGCAATCAGCCCCAGCATTTT. V usage is TRBV2 and J usage is TRBJ1-5; perhaps TRBD1 as D (5 bases). Germline CDR1 and CDR2: SNHLY and FYNNEI. Trimming shortened V by 7 bases and J by 2 bases, and 12 bases separated the two germline ends. This CDR3 comprises 14 residues.

V and J are TRBV4-1 and TRBJ1-1, with D possibly matching TRBD1 (6 bases). The CDR3 runs to 17 residues. Between the trimmed V and J ends, which lost 0 bases and 1 base, there was a span of 15 bases. Germline assignment: CDR1 MGHRA and CDR2 YSYEKL. The CDR3 nucleotides are TGCGCCAGCAGCCAAGAGGGTTCGGGCAGGGGGAACACTGAAGCTTTCTTT. Protein product: CASSQEGSGRGNTEAFF.

This clonotype was picked up a small number of times. V gene TRBV20-1 combines with J gene TRBJ2-5; 13 nucleotides line up with TRBD2. CDR1 and CDR2 (germline): DFQATT, SNEGSKA (reference sequence). The ends lost 4 bases at V and 6 bases at J; junction bases unmatched: 5. The CDR3 is 14 amino acids. This chain's CDR3 is CSATLLAGGQTQYF. CDR3 in DNA: TGCAGTGCTACCCTACTAGCGGGGGGGCAGACCCAGTACTTC.

J is TRBJ1-5 and V is TRBV23-1, with D possibly being TRBD1 (5 bases). TRBV23-1 is an ORF; its function is uncertain. V lost 2 bases to trimming and J lost 3 bases, with 8 bases between them. The CDR3 has 14 amino acids. The CDR3 bases are TGCGCCAGCAGTCAACCCGGACACAATCAGCCCCAGCATTTT. The encoded protein is CASSQPGHNQPQHF.

This clonotype was counted between two and nine times. CDR3: CASSDTDAEPGELFF. The CDR3 coding sequence is TGTGCCAGCAGTGACACGGACGCCGAGCCCGGGGAGCTGTTTTTT. The chain couples TRBV6-4 to TRBJ2-2; the D is unclear. The germline V gene has CDR1 MRHNA and CDR2 SNTAGT. Trimming removed 2 bases at V and 6 bases at J, with 13 bases between. The CDR3 runs 15 residues.

A word on this clonotype: This may come from a read error, since a much larger clone is one base off. The V call is TRBV29-1, the J call TRBJ1-5; the D gene is possibly TRBD1 (5 bases). The CDR3 has 13 residues. In germline, CDR1 is SQVTM, CDR2 ANQGSEA. Trimming stripped 6 bases from V and 7 bases from J, with 16 bases between. Here the CDR3 reads CSVEGQGRQPQHF. The CDR3 DNA reads TGCAGCGTGGAGGGGCAGGGTAGACAGCCCCAGCATTTT.

This clonotype was recorded a few times. V and J are TRBV14 and TRBJ1-3; tentative D call: TRBD1 (5 bases). CDR1 is SGHDN and CDR2 is FVKESK in the germline V gene. V shed 4 bases and J shed 0 bases, with 25 bases lying between them. The CDR3 is 20 residues long. CDR3 DNA: TGTGCCAGCAGCCCCCCAACAGGAGCCCTTCTCTCCAGCTCTGGAAACACCATATATTTT. This gives the protein CASSPPTGALLSSSGNTIYF.

J is TRBJ1-2 and V is TRBV4-1, with D tentatively TRBD1 (5 bases). This CDR3 is 14 amino acids long. CDR1 is MGHRA, CDR2 YSYEKL, per germline. V dropped 1 base and J dropped 7 bases, with 13 bases sitting between them. CDR3 coding DNA: TGCGCCAGCAGCCAAGCTCTCCAGGGTACTGGCTACACCTTC. Translating gives CASSQALQGTGYTF.

The chain links TRBV7-6 to TRBJ2-1; maybe TRBD2 (6 bases). Per the germline V gene, CDR1 is SGHVS and CDR2 is FNYEAQ. Trimming took 5 bases from V and 8 from J, leaving 19 bases between them. This CDR3 comprises 15 residues. CDR3 coding DNA: TGTGCCAGCAGCCCGGAGGGGACTCTTTACGATGAGCAGTTCTTC. Translation: CASSPEGTLYDEQFF.

V and J are TRBV9 and TRBJ2-1, with 9 bases that match TRBD1. This CDR3 is built from 16 residues. The trim removed 3 bases at V and 2 bases at J, leaving 6 bases unmatched. Germline CDR1 SGDLS, CDR2 YYNGEE. The CDR3 DNA follows: TGTGCCAGCAGCGCACAGGGGGCCGGGGCCTACAATGAGCAGTTCTTC. Protein product: CASSAQGAGAYNEQFF.

A few counts support this clonotype. The CDR3 coding sequence is TGTGCCAGCAGCTCCTGGGGACAGGGGGGCGCTGAAGCTTTCTTT. This gives the protein CASSSWGQGGAEAFF. This chain connects TRBV7-9 to TRBJ1-1, with 11 positions matching TRBD1. This CDR3 spans 15 amino acids. The J segment lost 6 bases and the V segment lost 4 bases, leaving 7 bases of the junction unmatched. Germline V gene lookup returns CDR1 SEHNR and CDR2 FQNEAQ (reference sequence).

Points on this clonotype: An end of the junction does not agree with germline; a read error may underlie this. The rearrangement joins TRBV24-1 to TRBJ2-7, with no clear D. The CDR3 has 16 amino acids. Germline loops: CDR1 KGHDR, CDR2 SFDVKD. The CDR3 sequence is CATSDLQGRPSSEQYF. DNA for the CDR3: TGTGCCACCAGTGATTTGCAAGGTCGGCCGTCCTCCGAGCAGTACTTC.

In its sample, this clonotype was seen a few times. The chain couples TRBV5-5 to TRBJ1-5, with D unclear. Per the germline V gene, CDR1 is SGHKS and CDR2 is YYEKEE (reference sequence). This CDR3 has 14 residues. V lost 1 base, J lost 2 bases, and 7 bases lay in between. In DNA form, the CDR3 reads TGTGCCAGCAGCTTGAAGTGGGGCAATCAGCCCCAGCATTTT. Residues: CASSLKWGNQPQHF.

CDR3 DNA sequence: TGTGCCATCAATACAGGGGCGGGCGAGCAGTACTTC. Its translation: CAINTGAGEQYF. The genes are TRBV10-3 and TRBJ2-7, with 7 bases fitting TRBD1. The V gene's germline CDR1 is ENHRY and CDR2 SYGVKD. V trimming: 7 bases; J trimming: 6 bases; junction bases outside the gene matches: 6. The CDR3 loop spans 12 amino acids.

This clonotype appeared many times. The rearrangement uses TRBV12-3 or TRBV12-4 and TRBJ2-7, with D possibly being TRBD1 (5 bases). Trimming shortened V by 2 bases and J by 2 bases, and 13 bases separated the two germline ends. The CDR3 spans 15 residues. The CDR3 bases are TGTGCCAGCAGTTTAAAAAGGGGAACCACCTACGAGCAGTACTTC. It translates to CASSLKRGTTYEQYF.

The chain is built from TRBV6-6 and TRBJ1-3; TRBD1 might be the D (5 bases). The CDR3 is made up of 13 amino acids. V was trimmed by 6 bases and J by 7 bases, leaving 13 bases between them. The germline gives CDR1 MNHNY, CDR2 SVGAGI (reference sequence). The CDR3 protein is CASRGRVTNTIYF. CDR3 nucleotide sequence: TGTGCCAGCAGGGGCAGGGTCACGAACACCATATATTTT.

The chain is built from TRBV20-1 and TRBJ2-4; 7 bases map to TRBD1. The CDR3 has 13 amino acids. V trimming: 5 bases; J trimming: 1 base; junction bases outside the gene matches: 2. From germline, CDR1 is DFQATT and CDR2 SNEGSKA (reference sequence). CDR3 amino acids: CSAAQGAKNIQYF. The CDR3 DNA reads TGCAGTGCTGCACAGGGGGCCAAAAACATTCAGTACTTC.

There are a few counts of this clonotype. The V call is TRBV7-2, the J call TRBJ2-5, with 9 bases that match TRBD1. The trim removed 5 bases at V and 7 bases at J, leaving 14 bases unmatched. This CDR3 is 16 amino acids long. Looked up from germline, CDR1 is SGHTA and CDR2 is FQGNSA. The CDR3 DNA reads TGTGCCAGCAGCCCCAGCCGGGACAGGGTAACTTTGACCCAGTACTTC. This sequence encodes CASSPSRDRVTLTQYF.